The present entry profiles one TCR beta chain with its context. This record belongs to a study of blood T cell repertoires in COVID-19. For the study at large: The origin of the acute and convalescent COVID-19 samples was the United States, Italy and Spain. The cDNA or gDNA used as material had been derived from T cells, B-cell-depleted T cells, or PBMCs.

The CDR3 sequence is 13 residues long. J lost 6 bases, V lost 4 bases, and 4 bases had no gene match. CDR1 SGHNT and CDR2 YENEEA come from the germline V gene. Authors' processing steps: Amplified reference gene primers provided the basis for estimating nucleated cell counts. The repertoire was sequenced with immunoSEQ multiplex PCR; TCRdb's copy has only in-frame clones and lacks some. V, J and clone size reflect that table, while D and trimming were determined from the DNA. The sample contains hundreds of thousands of clones, roughly 83% of which appear only once. The chain couples TRBV11-3 to TRBJ1-1; 8 bases align to TRBD1. This receptor was identified in a woman aged 70-85 years with active or convalescent COVID-19. The source material was peripheral blood. CDR3 sequence (DNA): TGTGCCAGCAGCTACGACAGGGGATCTGAAGCTTTCTTT. Translating it yields CASSYDRGSEAFF.